This passage covers 5 T cell receptor beta chains from one sample sequenced in a study of blood T cell repertoires in COVID-19. Here immunoSEQ multiplex PCR was the method, and the copy in TCRdb shows in-frame clones only, minus some. The sample holds a few hundred thousand clones; around 90% are singletons and the top ten take roughly 2.4%. Sequencing was carried out using peripheral blood. The receptors derive from a woman aged 50 to 60 who had recovered from COVID-19.

This chain connects TRBV28 to TRBJ2-1; 10 bases line up with TRBD2. Unmatched junction bases numbered 10, after V lost 5 bases and J lost 0 bases. From germline, CDR1 is MDHEN and CDR2 SYDVKM. This CDR3 contains 18 residues. CDR3 nucleotide sequence: TGTGCCAGCAGTGCAACCCGTAGCGGGGGGAGCTCCTACAATGAGCAGTTCTTC. Its translation is CASSATRSGGSSYNEQFF.

The chain recombines TRBV10-3 with TRBJ2-7; TRBD1 aligns across 10 bases. CDR1 and CDR2 (germline): ENHRY, SYGVKD. CDR3 length equals 13 residues. Trimming removed 4 bases from V and 3 bases from J; junction bases left unmatched: 0. The chain's CDR3 is CAISGTGGYEQYF. CDR3 bases: TGTGCCATCAGTGGGACAGGGGGCTACGAGCAGTACTTC.

This chain links TRBV6-6 with TRBJ2-7; 9 positions match TRBD1. The junction had 17 bases not matched to a gene; V was cut back by 5 bases and J by 3 bases. The germline gives CDR1 MNHNY, CDR2 SVGAGI (reference sequence). The CDR3 is made up of 18 amino acids. The CDR3, as DNA: TGTGCCAGCAGTCCCCTGGGCGGGTATGGACAGGGGCTCTACGAGCAGTACTTC. It yields the protein CASSPLGGYGQGLYEQYF.

CDR3 nucleotide sequence: TGTGCCAGCTCACCACCCGGAACAGGCACCCAACAGCGTCAGCCCCAGCATTTT. This sequence encodes CASSPPGTGTQQRQPQHF. The chain links TRBV18 to TRBJ1-5, with D maybe TRBD1 (5 bases). Per the germline V gene, CDR1 is KGHSH and CDR2 is LQKENI. V was shortened by 0 bases and J by 6 bases, with 21 bases between the two germline ends. This CDR3 is 18 amino acids long.

This chain connects TRBV5-6 to TRBJ2-1, with 10 bases fitting TRBD1. The CDR3 has 16 residues. Germline CDR1 reads SGHDT; CDR2 reads YYEEEE. The V gene end was trimmed by 4 bases and the J gene end by 1 base; junction bases not matched to a gene: 5. The CDR3: CASSPRDRGSYNEQFF. CDR3 DNA: TGTGCCAGCAGCCCCCGGGACAGGGGTTCCTACAATGAGCAGTTCTTC.